This T cell receptor beta chain comes out of a study of blood T cell repertoires in COVID-19. About the research overall: Some COVID-19 samples were acute and others convalescent; all came from the United States, Italy and Spain. T cells, B-cell-depleted T cells, or PBMCs supplied cDNA or gDNA.

Between the trimmed V and J ends, which lost 0 bases and 4 bases, there was a span of 10 bases. CDR3 length: 14 residues. Germline CDR1 and CDR2: SGHRS and YFSETQ. Profiled with immunoSEQ multiplex PCR; TCRdb holds only in-frame clones, not every one. The sample has 140,000 or so clones, approximately 90% seen once. The TCR originated in an elderly woman with acute or convalescent COVID-19. The specimen was peripheral blood. This chain links TRBV5-1 with TRBJ1-2, with a tentative D call TRBD1 (5 bases). The CDR3 DNA reads TGCGCCAGCAGCTTGGGCAGGGATATCTATGGCTACACCTTC. This translates into CASSLGRDIYGYTF.